Ten or more counts support the clone carrying this T cell receptor (beta chain). This specimen comes from a study of early T cells in non-severe SARS-CoV-2 infection. The wider study: Sequencing input comprised bulk RNA from unsorted whole blood; chain pairing was not available.

Unique molecular identifiers (one per individual cDNA molecule) were attached. Via MiXCR, TCRdb re-called the 5' RACE reads, giving one row per CDR3 protein. The sample includes roughly 93,000 distinct CDR3 sequences, roughly 14% of them seen just once. Trimming took 5 bases from V and 5 from J, leaving 9 bases between them. From germline, CDR1 is WNHNN and CDR2 SYGVQD (reference sequence). This CDR3 has 13 residues. The chain uses TRBV10-1 and TRBJ2-2; unclear D gene. Specimen: whole blood. This receptor was taken from an adult who was a healthcare worker with PCR-confirmed SARS-CoV-2 infection or an uninfected control (not recorded which). The CDR3: CASSRGSTGELFF. The CDR3 DNA follows: TGCGCCAGCAGTCGCGGAAGTACCGGGGAGCTGTTTTTT.